Listed below are T cell receptor beta chains from one sample, sequenced in a study of vaccination and CD4 T cells after COVID-19. TCRdb ran MiXCR on the PCR reads and lists one entry per CDR3 protein. In the table there are around 15,000 distinct CDR3 sequences, approximately 81% of which are singletons. These receptors lack a known antigen. The sequencing here drew on CD4+ T cells from blood, cultured in vitro, taken after SARS-CoV-2 vaccination. All receptors derive from a human donor who received a COVID-19 vaccine. Each CDR3 is given with its conserved first and last residue. The D gene is left open where the match is weak. For some rows the clone size is stated as once, few or many, or as a class when expanded; others skip it.

>TRBJ2-5|NA|TRBV2|NA
CASRLGGEETQYF
TGTGCCAGCAGGTTAGGCGGGGAAGAGACCCAGTACTTC
>TRBJ1-5|NA|TRBV6-1|NA
CASSLFSSNQPQHF
TGTGCCAGCAGTCTCTTTTCGAGCAATCAGCCCCAGCATTTT
>TRBJ2-3|TRBD2|TRBV5-4|NA
CASSSGTTLYTDTQYF
TGTGCCAGCAGCTCCGGGACTACCCTTTACACAGATACGCAGTATTTT
>TRBJ2-7|TRBD2|TRBV30|NA
CASSGGAGYEQYF
TGTGCCTCCTCGGGGGGGGCTGGTTACGAGCAGTACTTC
>TRBJ1-6|NA|TRBV10-1|NA
CASSLYRTYNSPLHF
TGCGCCAGCAGCTTATACAGAACCTATAATTCACCCCTCCACTTT
>TRBJ1-5|TRBD1|TRBV4-1|NA
CASSQVQQGYQPQHF
TGCGCCAGCAGCCAAGTCCAACAGGGGTATCAGCCCCAGCATTTT
>TRBJ2-1|TRBD2|TRBV4-1|NA
CASSHVVGTSRYNEQFF
TGCGCCAGCAGCCACGTGGTAGGGACTAGCCGTTACAATGAGCAGTTCTTC
>TRBJ2-7|NA|TRBV12-3/TRBV12-4|NA
CASSTGYEQYF
TGTGCCAGCAGCACAGGGTACGAGCAGTACTTC
>TRBJ1-6|TRBD1|TRBV30|NA
CAWSGDRVGSPLHF
TGTGCCTGGAGCGGTGACAGGGTCGGTTCACCCCTCCACTTT
>TRBJ1-5|NA|TRBV12-3/TRBV12-4|NA
CASSLKGNQPQHF
TGTGCCAGCAGTTTAAAGGGGAATCAGCCCCAGCATTTT
>TRBJ2-5|NA|TRBV6-1|NA
CASSGPRQETQYF
TGTGCCAGCAGCGGGCCACGGCAAGAGACCCAGTACTTC
>TRBJ2-3|NA|TRBV7-8|NA
CASSLVAGQETDTQYF
TGTGCCAGCAGCTTAGTCGCCGGACAAGAGACAGATACGCAGTATTTT
>TRBJ1-5|NA|TRBV20-1|NA
CSASSPNSNQPQHF
TGCAGTGCTAGCAGCCCAAATAGCAATCAGCCCCAGCATTTT
>TRBJ1-2|TRBD1|TRBV12-3/TRBV12-4|NA
CASSYGQGRSGYTF
TGTGCCAGCAGTTACGGACAGGGAAGGAGCGGCTACACCTTC
>TRBJ2-3|TRBD1|TRBV24-1|NA
CATSIPGQGATDTQYF
TGTGCCACCAGTATACCGGGACAGGGGGCCACAGATACGCAGTATTTT
>TRBJ1-1|TRBD1|TRBV20-1|NA
CSARPGTGSLAMLAEAFF
TGCAGTGCTAGGCCCGGGACAGGTTCATTGGCTATGTTAGCTGAAGCTTTCTTT
>TRBJ1-5|NA|TRBV24-1|NA
CATSDLADSNQPQHF
TGTGCCACCAGTGATTTAGCTGATAGCAATCAGCCCCAGCATTTT
>TRBJ1-2|NA|TRBV6-2/TRBV6-3|once
CASRPDSLYGYTF
TGTGCCAGCAGACCCGACAGTCTCTATGGCTACACCTTC
>TRBJ1-5|NA|TRBV20-1|NA
CSAMMSNQPQHF
TGCAGTGCTATGATGAGCAATCAGCCCCAGCATTTT
>TRBJ1-1|NA|TRBV6-1|NA
CASTLGGVFEAFF
TGTGCCAGCACCCTAGGTGGGGTTTTTGAAGCTTTCTTT
>TRBJ1-2|TRBD1|TRBV6-5|NA
CASSYSRDSANYGYTF
TGTGCCAGCAGTTACTCGCGGGACAGCGCTAACTATGGCTACACCTTC
>TRBJ1-2|NA|TRBV6-1|NA
CASSEPDSYGYTF
TGTGCCAGCAGTGAACCCGACAGCTATGGCTACACCTTC
>TRBJ1-1|NA|TRBV21-1|NA
CASSNPYYRVEAFF
TGTGCCAGCAGCAATCCATACTACAGGGTTGAAGCTTTCTTT
>TRBJ2-3|NA|TRBV7-8|once
CASSLLRQEADTQYF
TGTGCCAGCAGCTTATTGCGACAGGAGGCAGATACGCAGTATTTT
>TRBJ1-5|TRBD1|TRBV12-3/TRBV12-4|NA
CASSFGGGPNQPQHF
TGTGCCAGCAGTTTCGGAGGGGGCCCAAATCAGCCCCAGCATTTT
>TRBJ2-1|TRBD1|TRBV12-3/TRBV12-4|NA
CASTRFGTVYNEQFF
TGTGCCAGCACCCGTTTCGGGACAGTCTACAATGAGCAGTTCTTC
>TRBJ1-5|TRBD1|TRBV20-1|NA
CSAWTGDQPQHF
TGCAGTGCGTGGACAGGGGATCAGCCCCAGCATTTT
>TRBJ1-2|NA|TRBV6-5|NA
CASSYSAGGPNYGYTF
TGTGCCAGCAGTTACTCAGCGGGGGGCCCTAACTATGGCTACACCTTC
>TRBJ1-6|NA|TRBV19|NA
CASSGGGADYSPLHF
TGTGCCAGTAGTGGAGGGGGGGCGGACTATTCACCCCTCCACTTT
>TRBJ1-6|NA|TRBV20-1|NA
CSARGGIESPLHF
TGCAGTGCTAGGGGGGGAATCGAGTCACCCCTCCACTTT
>TRBJ2-2|NA|TRBV7-6|NA
CASSFSGTGELFF
TGTGCCAGCAGCTTCTCGGGTACCGGGGAGCTGTTTTTT
>TRBJ1-5|NA|TRBV30|NA
CAWSETHSNQPQHF
TGTGCCTGGAGTGAGACACATAGCAATCAGCCCCAGCATTTT